This paragraph covers one T cell receptor (beta chain) sequence. This receptor's antigen is unknown. There are no base qualities to consult, and no much larger clone falls within one base. The data originate from a study of blood T cell repertoires in COVID-19 (dated by TCRdb to 2019 to 2021). About the full investigation: Samples from collaborators originated in the United States, Italy and Spain and spanned both the acute and convalescent phases of COVID-19. Where available, HLA class I and class II types were taken from metadata supplied by the sample provider and were not determined by assay-based typing. The material from the prospective study consisted of cDNA or gDNA derived from T cells, B-cell-depleted T cells, or PBMCs. Samples came from the ongoing ImmuneRACE study (first 160 participants) plus 1,254 subjects from 6 global collaborators. The sample metadata nearly always contained a de-identified subject ID, COVID-19 status, age in years and sex. The dataset comprised deeply sampled blood TCRbeta repertoires from subjects exposed to, actively infected with, or recovered from COVID-19. A freely available public database, intended as a resource for researchers studying the immune response to SARS-CoV-2, is where the repertoires were released.

The trim is 4 bases for V and 3 bases for J, with a gap of 13 bases between the germline ends. Looking up the germline V gene (reference sequence) yields CDR1 LGHDT and CDR2 YNNKEL. The CDR3 starts with the cysteine, ends with the phenylalanine, and has 14 residues. CDR3 DNA only is kept here, 42 bases in frame from base 1. TCRbeta CDR3 regions were amplified from genomic DNA using the immunoSEQ Assay, a bias-controlled multiplex PCR. As for how the authors treated the data: Nucleated cell counts per sample were estimated from amplification of reference gene primers within the assay. To quantify the absolute abundance of each unique TCRbeta CDR3 rearrangement, sequence reads were collapsed and filtered. For each sample, productive Simpson clonality was calculated by taking the square root of Simpson's diversity index across productive rearrangements. TCRdb holds this immuneACCESS table with in-frame rearrangements only. Some clones are missing; in checked studies, unresolved V genes explain under half, and the rest has no known cause. That table furnishes V, J and clone size, whereas the DNA furnished D and trimming. The sample profile shows about 78,000 clones; 80% to 95% of them were found once. Around 0.98% of the sample goes to the ten largest clones.

Each collaborating institution followed its own protocols to collect whole blood in K2EDTA tubes. For TCRbeta analysis, collaborators shipped samples as frozen whole blood, isolated PBMCs, or DNA extracted from either of those sample types. Results the study describes overall, beyond this receptor: Clinical and demographic metadata were provided uncurated, with the amount varying by source and participant.

Sequencing was performed on peripheral blood. This sequence was found in a woman in her 50s in a cohort sampled during active COVID-19. This sequence uses TRBV3-1 (or the pseudogene TRBV3-2) and TRBJ2-7, with the D gene not confidently named. The nucleotide sequence reads TGTGCCAGCAGCCCTTACTTAGCTGGCTACGAGCAGTACTTC. The encoded protein is CASSPYLAGYEQYF.